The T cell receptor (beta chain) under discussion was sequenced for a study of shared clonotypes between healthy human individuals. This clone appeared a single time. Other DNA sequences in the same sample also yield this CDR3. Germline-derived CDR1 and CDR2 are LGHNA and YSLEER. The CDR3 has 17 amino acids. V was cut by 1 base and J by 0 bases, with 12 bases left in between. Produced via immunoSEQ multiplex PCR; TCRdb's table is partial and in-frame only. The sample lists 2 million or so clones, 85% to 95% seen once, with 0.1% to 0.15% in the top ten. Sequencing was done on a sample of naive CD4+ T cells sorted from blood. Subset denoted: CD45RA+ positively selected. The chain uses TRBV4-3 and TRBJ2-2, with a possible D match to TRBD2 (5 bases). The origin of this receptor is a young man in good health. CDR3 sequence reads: CASSQAPSGPNTGELFF. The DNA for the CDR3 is TGCGCCAGCAGCCAAGCCCCCAGCGGCCCGAACACCGGGGAGCTGTTTTTT.